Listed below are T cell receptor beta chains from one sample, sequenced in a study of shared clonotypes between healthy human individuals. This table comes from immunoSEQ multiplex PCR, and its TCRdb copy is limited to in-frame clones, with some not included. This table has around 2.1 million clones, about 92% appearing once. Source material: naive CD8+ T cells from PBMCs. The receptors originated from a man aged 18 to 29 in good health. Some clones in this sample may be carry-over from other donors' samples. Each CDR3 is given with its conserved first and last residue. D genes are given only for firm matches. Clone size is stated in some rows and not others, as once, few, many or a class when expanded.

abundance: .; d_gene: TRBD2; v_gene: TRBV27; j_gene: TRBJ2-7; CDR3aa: CASKTSSGRAREQYF; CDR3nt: TGTGCCAGCAAGACAAGTAGCGGGAGGGCCCGAGAGCAGTACTTC
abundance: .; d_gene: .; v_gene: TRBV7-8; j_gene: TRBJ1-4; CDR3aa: CASSLFRLQVLTANEKLFF; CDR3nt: TGTGCCAGCAGCCTATTTCGGTTACAGGTTCTGACGGCTAATGAAAAACTGTTTTTT
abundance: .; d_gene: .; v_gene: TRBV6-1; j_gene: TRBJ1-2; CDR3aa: CASSENPGGSNYGYTF; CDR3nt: TGTGCCAGCAGTGAAAATCCCGGCGGGTCTAACTATGGCTACACCTTC
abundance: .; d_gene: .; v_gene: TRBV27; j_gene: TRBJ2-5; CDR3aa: CASSLGRGPGETQYF; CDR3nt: TGTGCCAGCAGTTTAGGTCGAGGGCCCGGAGAGACCCAGTACTTC
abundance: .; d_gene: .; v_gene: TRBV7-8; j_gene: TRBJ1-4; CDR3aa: CASSSEGGEKLFF; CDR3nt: TGTGCCAGCAGCTCCGAGGGGGGCGAAAAACTGTTTTTT
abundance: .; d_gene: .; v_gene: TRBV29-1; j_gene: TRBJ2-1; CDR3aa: CSVSGPVDEQFF; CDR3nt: TGCAGCGTTTCGGGACCCGTGGATGAGCAGTTCTTC
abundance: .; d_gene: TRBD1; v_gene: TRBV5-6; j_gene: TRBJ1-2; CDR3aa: CASSQNRDRVKWSYGYTF; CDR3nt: TGTGCCAGCAGCCAGAACCGGGACAGGGTTAAATGGAGCTATGGCTACACCTTC
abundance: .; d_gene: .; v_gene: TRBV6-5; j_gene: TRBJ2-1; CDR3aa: CASSYGRPYNEQFF; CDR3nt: TGTGCCAGCAGTTACGGCAGGCCCTACAATGAGCAGTTCTTC
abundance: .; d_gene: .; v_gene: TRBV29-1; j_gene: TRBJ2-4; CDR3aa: CSTLGGGSKNIQYF; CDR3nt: TGCAGCACCCTGGGTGGGGGGAGCAAAAACATTCAGTACTTC
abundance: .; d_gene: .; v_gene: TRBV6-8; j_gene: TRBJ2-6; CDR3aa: CASRTFHPPQPAYSGANVLTF; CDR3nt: TGTGCCAGCAGAACATTCCACCCGCCGCAACCTGCTTACTCTGGGGCCAACGTCCTGACTTTC
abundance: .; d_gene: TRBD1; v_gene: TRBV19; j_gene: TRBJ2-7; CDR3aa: CASSWGQGATYEQYF; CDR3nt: TGTGCCAGTAGTTGGGGACAGGGGGCTACGTACGAGCAGTACTTC
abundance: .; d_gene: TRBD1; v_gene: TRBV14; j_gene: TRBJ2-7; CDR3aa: CASSLTGGSEQYF; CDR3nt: TGTGCCAGCAGCCTTACAGGGGGCAGTGAGCAGTACTTC
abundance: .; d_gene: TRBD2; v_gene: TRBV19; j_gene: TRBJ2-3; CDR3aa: CASSIGVAGDTQYF; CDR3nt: TGTGCCAGTAGTATCGGAGTAGCGGGGGATACGCAGTATTTT
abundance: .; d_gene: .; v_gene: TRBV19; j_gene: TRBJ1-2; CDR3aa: CASSMGYGYTF; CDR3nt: TGTGCCAGTAGTATGGGCTATGGCTACACCTTC
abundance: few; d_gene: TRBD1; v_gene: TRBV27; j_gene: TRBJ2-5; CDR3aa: CASTTTGGTETQYF; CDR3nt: TGTGCCAGCACAACGACAGGGGGCACGGAGACCCAGTACTTC
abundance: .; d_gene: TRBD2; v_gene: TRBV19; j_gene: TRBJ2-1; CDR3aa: CASSIVSGSSYNEQFF; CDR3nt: TGTGCCAGTAGTATAGTAAGCGGGAGCTCCTACAATGAGCAGTTCTTC
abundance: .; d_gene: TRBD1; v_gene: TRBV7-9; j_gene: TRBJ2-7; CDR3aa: CASSKTGTGVGEQYF; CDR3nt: TGTGCCAGCAGCAAAACCGGGACAGGGGTTGGGGAGCAGTACTTC
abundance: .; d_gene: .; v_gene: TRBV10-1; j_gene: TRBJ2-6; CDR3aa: CASRFRDPNSGANVLTF; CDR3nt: TGCGCCAGCAGATTCCGGGACCCGAACTCTGGGGCCAACGTCCTGACTTTC
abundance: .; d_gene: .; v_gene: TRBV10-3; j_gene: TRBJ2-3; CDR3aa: CAISESGASTDTQYF; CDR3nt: TGTGCCATCAGTGAGTCCGGCGCTAGCACAGATACGCAGTATTTT
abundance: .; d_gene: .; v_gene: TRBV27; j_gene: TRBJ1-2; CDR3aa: CASSLSWGPAYGYTF; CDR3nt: TGTGCCAGCAGTTTATCGTGGGGACCCGCCTATGGCTACACCTTC
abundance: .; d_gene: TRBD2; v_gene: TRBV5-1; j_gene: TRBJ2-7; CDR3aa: CASSHTSGVHYEQYF; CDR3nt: TGCGCCAGCAGCCATACTAGCGGAGTACACTACGAGCAGTACTTC
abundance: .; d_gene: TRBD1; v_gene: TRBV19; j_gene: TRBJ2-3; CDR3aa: CATSDRTYTDTQYF; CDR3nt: TGTGCCACCTCGGACAGGACCTACACAGATACGCAGTATTTT
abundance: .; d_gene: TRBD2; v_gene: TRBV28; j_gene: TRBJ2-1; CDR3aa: CASSLAGGYNEQFF; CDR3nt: TGTGCCAGCAGTTTAGCGGGAGGGTACAATGAGCAGTTCTTC
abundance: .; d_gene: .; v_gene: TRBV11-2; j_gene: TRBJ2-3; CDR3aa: CASSLGGGHVPYF; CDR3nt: TGTGCCAGCAGCTTAGGTGGGGGCCATGTACCGTATTTT
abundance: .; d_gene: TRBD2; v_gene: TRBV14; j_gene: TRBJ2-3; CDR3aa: CASSSLAGGPSDTQYF; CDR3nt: TGTGCCAGTTCGTCCCTAGCGGGAGGGCCCTCGGATACGCAGTATTTT
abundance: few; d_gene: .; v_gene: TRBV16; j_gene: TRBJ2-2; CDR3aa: CASSQSRTSGELFF; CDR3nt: TGTGCCAGCAGCCAATCGAGGACATCCGGGGAGCTGTTTTTT
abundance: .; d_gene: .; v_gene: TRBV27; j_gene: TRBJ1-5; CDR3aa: CASSPTLNSNQPQHF; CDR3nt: TGTGCCAGCAGTCCAACTCTAAATAGCAATCAGCCCCAGCATTTT
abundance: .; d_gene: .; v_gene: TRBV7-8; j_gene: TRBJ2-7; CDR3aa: CASSLHQDKTYDEQYF; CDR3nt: TGTGCCAGCAGCTTACACCAGGATAAGACATACGACGAGCAGTACTTC
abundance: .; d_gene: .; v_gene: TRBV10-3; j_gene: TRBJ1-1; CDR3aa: CAISGVAHVGGAQAEAFF; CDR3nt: TGTGCCATCAGTGGTGTCGCACATGTAGGGGGGGCGCAGGCTGAAGCTTTCTTT
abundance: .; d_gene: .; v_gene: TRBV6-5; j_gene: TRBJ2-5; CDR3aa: CASSGVTPKETQYF; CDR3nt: TGTGCCAGCAGCGGGGTGACACCTAAAGAGACCCAGTACTTC
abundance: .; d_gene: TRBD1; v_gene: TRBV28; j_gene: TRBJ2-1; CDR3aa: CASSFDRAGNEQFF; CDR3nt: TGTGCCAGCAGTTTTGACAGGGCGGGCAATGAGCAGTTCTTC
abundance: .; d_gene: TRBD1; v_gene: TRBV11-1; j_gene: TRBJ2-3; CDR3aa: CASSLGIDRGSTDTQYF; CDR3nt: TGTGCCAGCAGCTTAGGCATCGACAGGGGGAGCACAGATACGCAGTATTTT
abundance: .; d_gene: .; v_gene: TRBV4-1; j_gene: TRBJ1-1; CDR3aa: CASSQVPLGDLNTEAFF; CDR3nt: TGCGCCAGCAGCCAAGTTCCCCTAGGGGACCTGAACACTGAAGCTTTCTTT
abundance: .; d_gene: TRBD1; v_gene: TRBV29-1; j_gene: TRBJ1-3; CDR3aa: CSVRDRTGNTIYF; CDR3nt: TGCAGCGTTCGGGACAGGACTGGAAACACCATATATTTT
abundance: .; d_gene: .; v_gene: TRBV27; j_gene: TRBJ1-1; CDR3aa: CASSLGTVTFVTEAFF; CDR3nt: TGTGCCAGCAGTTTAGGTACAGTAACCTTTGTTACTGAAGCTTTCTTT
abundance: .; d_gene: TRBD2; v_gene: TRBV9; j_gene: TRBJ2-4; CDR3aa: CASSNPSGIIFGEAKNIQYF; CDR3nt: TGTGCCAGCAGTAATCCTAGCGGGATCATTTTTGGTGAGGCCAAAAACATTCAGTACTTC
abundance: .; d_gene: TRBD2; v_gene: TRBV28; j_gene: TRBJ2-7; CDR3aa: CASSLSGDVYEQYF; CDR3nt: TGTGCCAGCAGCCTTAGCGGGGACGTTTACGAGCAGTACTTC
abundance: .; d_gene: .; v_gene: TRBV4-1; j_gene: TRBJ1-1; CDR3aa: CASSQLNTEAFF; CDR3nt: TGCGCCAGCAGCCAGCTGAACACTGAAGCTTTCTTT
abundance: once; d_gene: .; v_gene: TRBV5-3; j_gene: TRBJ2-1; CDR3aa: CARSLRGRGRGAYNEQFF; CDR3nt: TGTGCCAGAAGCTTGAGGGGTCGAGGGCGGGGAGCCTACAATGAGCAGTTCTTC
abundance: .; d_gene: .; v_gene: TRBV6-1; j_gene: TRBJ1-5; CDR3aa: CASSAGTLGRATQPQHF; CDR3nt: TGTGCCAGCAGTGCTGGAACTCTCGGGAGGGCCACGCAGCCCCAGCATTTT
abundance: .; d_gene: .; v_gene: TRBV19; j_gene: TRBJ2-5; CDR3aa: CASSPGVRAYQETQYF; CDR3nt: TGTGCCAGTAGTCCCGGTGTTAGGGCGTACCAAGAGACCCAGTACTTC
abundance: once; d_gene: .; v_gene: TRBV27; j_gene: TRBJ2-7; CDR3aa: CASSLGGMQYF; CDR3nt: TGTGCCAGCAGTTTAGGTGGGATGCAGTACTTC
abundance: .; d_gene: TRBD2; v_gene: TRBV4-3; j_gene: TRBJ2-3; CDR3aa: CASSQDPGGAGDTQYF; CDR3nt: TGCGCCAGCAGCCAAGATCCGGGAGGTGCCGGAGATACGCAGTATTTT
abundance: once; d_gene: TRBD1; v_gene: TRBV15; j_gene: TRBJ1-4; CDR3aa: CATSMRTGWNEKLFF; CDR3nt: TGTGCCACCAGCATGCGGACAGGGTGGAATGAAAAACTGTTTTTT
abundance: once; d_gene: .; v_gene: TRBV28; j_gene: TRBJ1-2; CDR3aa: CASSLSLGAPAYGYTF; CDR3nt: TGTGCCAGCAGTTTATCCCTCGGGGCCCCGGCCTATGGCTACACCTTC
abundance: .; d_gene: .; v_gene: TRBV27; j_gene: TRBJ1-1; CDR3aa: CASRYRGGEAFF; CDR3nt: TGTGCCAGCCGTTACCGGGGGGGTGAAGCTTTCTTT